The 24 T cell receptor beta chains listed next were all sequenced from one sample in a study. One entry per CDR3 protein, called by TCRdb with MiXCR from the RT-PCR reads. The sample shows 650,000 to 800,000 distinct CDR3 sequences, 14% of them seen only once. Sample: memory CD4+ T cells from blood. The receptors originated from a female donor in good health, serving as a healthy control.

This clonotype was detected only a few times. The V gene is TRBV6-6, the J gene TRBJ1-1; maybe TRBD1 (5 bases). This CDR3 has 13 residues. CDR1 is MNHNY, CDR2 SVGAGI, per germline (reference sequence). The CDR3 nucleotides are TGTGCTAGCGGAGGGGCGATGGTAGCTGAAGCTTTCTTT. This gives the protein CASGGAMVAEAFF.

This clonotype has at least ten counts. This rearrangement joins TRBV20-1 to TRBJ1-2; 11 bases agree with TRBD1. Looked up from germline, CDR1 is DFQATT and CDR2 is SNEGSKA (reference sequence). V lost 5 bases and J lost 3; bases outside the gene matches: 17. The CDR3 is 18 amino acids. This CDR3 reads CSALSTHTWTGGDYGYTF. Written as DNA, the CDR3 is TGCAGTGCTCTTTCAACCCATACCTGGACAGGGGGCGACTATGGCTACACCTTC.

This clonotype was seen at least ten times. The V gene is TRBV10-1, the J gene TRBJ2-7; no firm D call. The CDR3 has 14 residues. CDR1 and CDR2 (germline): WNHNN, SYGVQD (reference sequence). V gave up 6 bases and J gave up 2 bases, with 14 bases separating them. CDR3 DNA sequence: TGCGCCAGCAGCGCGGACGCGTTGGCCTACGAGCAGTACTTC. Residues: CASSADALAYEQYF.

The V call is TRBV20-1, the J call TRBJ1-1; D is unresolved. Trimming shortened V by 5 bases and J by 3 bases, and 10 bases separated the two germline ends. The CDR3 runs to 12 residues. The V gene's germline CDR1 is DFQATT and CDR2 SNEGSKA (reference sequence). CDR3 in DNA: TGCAGTGCTCCAGAGTGGGACACTGAAGCTTTCTTT. Protein sequence: CSAPEWDTEAFF.

This sequence joins TRBV6-1 and TRBJ2-3, with TRBD1 identical over 11 bases. V shed 6 bases, J shed 11 bases, and the junction held 10 bases outside the gene matches. This CDR3 contains 14 residues. Germline CDR1 is MNHNS and CDR2 is SASEGT. CDR3 region: CASSAGQGAEMQYF. As DNA, the CDR3 is TGTGCCAGCAGCGCCGGACAGGGGGCCGAGATGCAGTATTTT.

This clonotype has a handful of counts. The chain couples TRBV29-1 to TRBJ1-2; 8 nucleotides match TRBD1. CDR3 length: 12 amino acids. V lost 4 bases to trimming and J lost 5 bases; unmatched junction nucleotides: 3. Germline-derived CDR1 and CDR2 are SQVTM and ANQGSEA. The CDR3 bases are TGCAGCGTTGCACAGGGGGAGTATGGCTACACCTTC. Translated, it gives CSVAQGEYGYTF. The full variable domain, in which reference TRBV29-1 and TRBJ1-2 provide the parts outside the CDR3, is SAVISQKPSRDICQRGTSLTIQCQVDSQVTMMFWYRQQPGQSLTLIATANQGSEATYESGFVIDKFPISRPNLTFSTLTVSNMSPEDSSIYLCSVAQGEYGYTFGSGTRLTVV.

In nucleotides, the CDR3 is TGTGCCACTCAATTGTCTGATTACGAGCAGTACTTC. The encoded protein is CATQLSDYEQYF. V is TRBV28 and J is TRBJ2-7; D is undetermined. The CDR3 contains 12 residues. Germline V gene lookup returns CDR1 MDHEN and CDR2 SYDVKM. The V gene lost 10 bases and the J gene lost 4 bases, with 14 bases spanning the gap.

This clonotype has a handful of counts. This chain connects TRBV19 to TRBJ2-1; TRBD1 matches at 7 bases. J lost 2 bases, V lost 5 bases, and 9 bases had no gene match. From germline, CDR1 is LNHDA and CDR2 SQIVND (reference sequence). The CDR3 has 16 amino acids. For the CDR3, the DNA is TGTGCCAGTAGTCAAAGACAGGGTCGGACCTACAATGAGCAGTTCTTC. It codes for CASSQRQGRTYNEQFF. The full variable domain, rest sourced from reference TRBV19 and TRBJ2-1, is DGGITQSPKYLFRKEGQNVTLSCEQNLNHDAMYWYRQDPGQGLRLIYYSQIVNDFQKGDIAEGYSVSREKKESFPLTVTSAQKNPTAFYLCASSQRQGRTYNEQFFGPGTRLTVL.

The table lists this clonotype with many counts. The gene calls are TRBV6-2 or TRBV6-3 and TRBJ2-2; 9 bases map to TRBD1. CDR3 length: 16 amino acids. Germline trimming cut 6 bases from V and 0 bases from J; bases unmatched to any gene: 5. In germline, CDR1 is MNHEY, CDR2 SVGEGT. For the CDR3, the DNA is TGTGCCAGCAGCCGGGACAGGGTCCCGAACACCGGGGAGCTGTTTTTT. Translating it yields CASSRDRVPNTGELFF.

This clonotype was counted between two and nine times. V gene TRBV6-5 combines with J gene TRBJ2-7, with 8 bases fitting TRBD2. Trimming cost V 5 bases and J 3 bases; bases outside gene matches: 9. CDR1 is MNHEY and CDR2 is SVGAGI in the germline V gene. CDR3 length: 15 residues. The CDR3 loop reads CASSTPGLGIYEQYF. The CDR3 DNA reads as TGTGCCAGCAGTACCCCGGGACTAGGTATCTACGAGCAGTACTTC.

The chain links TRBV7-2 to TRBJ2-1; 8 bases line up with TRBD1. CDR3 length equals 15 residues. Trimming took 5 bases from V and 3 from J; bases not matched to a gene: 6. CDR1 is SGHTA and CDR2 is FQGNSA in the germline V gene. The CDR3 sequence: CASSRTTGGYNEQFF. CDR3 nucleotides: TGTGCCAGCAGCCGCACCACAGGGGGCTACAATGAGCAGTTCTTC. Based on the CDR3 plus reference TRBV7-2 and TRBJ2-1, the full variable domain is GAGVSQSPSNKVTEKGKDVELRCDPISGHTALYWYRQSLGQGLEFLIYFQGNSAPDKSGLPSDRFSAERTGGSVSTLTIQRTQQEDSAVYLCASSRTTGGYNEQFFGPGTRLTVL.

Ten or more counts support this clonotype. The genes are TRBV10-3 and TRBJ2-7, with D tentatively TRBD2 (5 bases). CDR1 and CDR2 from the germline V gene are ENHRY and SYGVKD. The CDR3 consists of 19 residues. Trimming removed 0 bases from V and 1 base from J, with 22 bases in between. Here the CDR3 DNA reads TGTGCCATCAGTGAGTCGTACAGTACTAGACCCCTTCATTCCTACGAGCAGTACTTC. It codes for CAISESYSTRPLHSYEQYF.

This clonotype has just a few counts. This chain connects TRBV20-1 to TRBJ2-7, with D possibly TRBD1 on 6 matching bases. Germline lookup yields CDR1 DFQATT and CDR2 SNEGSKA (reference sequence). The length of the CDR3 is 13 residues. V lost 1 base and J 2 bases, leaving 9 bases between the germline ends. This CDR3 reads CSARVQGPYEQYF. The CDR3, as DNA: TGCAGTGCTAGAGTCCAGGGGCCCTACGAGCAGTACTTC.

The chain is built from TRBV7-2 and TRBJ2-5, with a possible D match to TRBD1 (5 bases). V was clipped by 3 bases and J by 5 bases, with 13 bases between them. The CDR3 is made up of 14 amino acids. Germline V gene sequence: CDR1 SGHTA, CDR2 FQGNSA. This CDR3 is CASSLGFPGETQYF. In DNA, the CDR3 is TGTGCCAGCAGCTTGGGGTTCCCAGGGGAGACCCAGTACTTC.

This clonotype was seen only a few times. The V gene is TRBV30, the J gene TRBJ1-3, with D possibly matching TRBD1 (6 bases). V lost 5 bases and J lost 0, with 8 bases in between. Germline lookup yields CDR1 GTSNPN and CDR2 SVGIG (reference sequence). CDR3 size: 13 residues. DNA of the CDR3: TGTGCCTGGGGACAGTACTCTGGAAACACCATATATTTT. Protein product: CAWGQYSGNTIYF. Full variable domain (outside the CDR3, taken from reference TRBV30 and TRBJ1-3): SQTIHQWPATLVQPVGSPLSLECTVEGTSNPNLYWYRQAAGRGLQLLFYSVGIGQISSEVPQNLSASRPQDRQFILSSKKLLLSDSGFYLCAWGQYSGNTIYFGEGSWLTVV.

This chain uses TRBV4-2 with TRBJ1-2, with D unclear. The V gene's germline CDR1 is LGHNA and CDR2 YNFKEQ. Trimming left V 1 base short and J 8 bases short, with 11 bases between. This CDR3 has 13 amino acids. CDR3 sequence (DNA): TGTGCCAGCAGCCAAGTTCGAAAAGAGGGCTACACCTTC. As protein: CASSQVRKEGYTF.

The CDR3 coding sequence is TGTGCCAGCAGCTCGCAAGCGGGAGTGGTAGCAGATACGCAGTATTTT. This codes for CASSSQAGVVADTQYF. The chain has TRBV9 and TRBJ2-3, with 8 bases lining up with TRBD2. CDR3 length equals 16 residues. V lost 4 bases to trimming and J lost 4 bases; unmatched junction nucleotides: 11. Germline CDR1 SGDLS, CDR2 YYNGEE.

This chain joins TRBV20-1 and TRBJ2-7, with D possibly being TRBD2 (6 bases). The CDR3 consists of 13 residues. Trimming left V 4 bases short and J 3 bases short, with 13 bases between. Germline loops: CDR1 DFQATT, CDR2 SNEGSKA (reference sequence). The CDR3 nucleotides are TGCAGTGCTACCCCGGGACTCAACTACGAGCAGTACTTC. Its translation: CSATPGLNYEQYF.

The table lists this clonotype with many counts. The chain is built from TRBV5-1 and TRBJ2-5; D might be TRBD1 (5 bases). In germline, CDR1 is SGHRS, CDR2 YFSETQ. The length of the CDR3 is 15 residues. Trimming pared 0 bases from V and 0 bases from J, leaving 9 bases between. DNA for the CDR3: TGCGCCAGCAGCTTGGGAAGACAGAACCAAGAGACCCAGTACTTC. Its protein product is CASSLGRQNQETQYF.

This clonotype was observed a few times. The gene calls are TRBV4-1 and TRBJ2-1, with 11 bases lining up with TRBD2. The V and J ends lost 1 base and 8 bases, in that order; junction bases with no gene match: 7. From germline, CDR1 is MGHRA and CDR2 YSYEKL. CDR3 length equals 16 residues. The CDR3 DNA reads TGCGCCAGCAGCCAAGCTCCCGGGACTAGCGGTTATGAGCAGTTCTTC. Translating it yields CASSQAPGTSGYEQFF.

This clonotype was observed a handful of times. The rearrangement links TRBV6-2 or TRBV6-3 to TRBJ1-5; D unclear. Trimming took off 5 bases at V and 2 bases at J, with 19 bases between the two ends. This CDR3 is built from 17 residues. From germline, CDR1 is MNHEY and CDR2 SVGEGT. The chain's CDR3 is CASSPQEGRRGNQPQHF. Written as DNA, the CDR3 is TGTGCCAGCAGTCCTCAAGAAGGCCGGCGGGGCAATCAGCCCCAGCATTTT.

The gene calls are TRBV25-1 and TRBJ1-4; D ambiguous. Germline loops: CDR1 MGHDK, CDR2 SYGVNS. V lost 6 bases and J lost 6, with 14 bases in between. This CDR3 is built from 14 residues. The CDR3 reads CASSPQPADEKLFF. CDR3 in DNA: TGTGCCAGCAGCCCACAGCCCGCCGATGAAAAACTGTTTTTT.

In its sample, this clonotype was seen many times. The chain couples TRBV20-1 to TRBJ2-1, with TRBD2 matching over 10 bases. The V gene end was trimmed by 1 base and the J gene end by 5 bases; junction bases not matched to a gene: 2. Looked up from germline, CDR1 is DFQATT and CDR2 is SNEGSKA (reference sequence). CDR3 length: 14 amino acids. CDR3 coding DNA: TGCAGTGCTAGAGGTCTAGCGGGAGACAATGAGCAGTTCTTC. The encoded protein is CSARGLAGDNEQFF.

The V and J genes are TRBV6-1 and TRBJ1-2; possible D gene TRBD1, 6 bases. The CDR3 length is 15 residues. Germline CDR1 reads MNHNS; CDR2 reads SASEGT. With 4 bases removed from V and 10 bases from J, the gap between germline ends came to 22 bases. CDR3: CASSGQAGLLTDYTF. As DNA, the CDR3 is TGTGCCAGCAGTGGACAGGCCGGATTACTCACCGACTACACCTTC.